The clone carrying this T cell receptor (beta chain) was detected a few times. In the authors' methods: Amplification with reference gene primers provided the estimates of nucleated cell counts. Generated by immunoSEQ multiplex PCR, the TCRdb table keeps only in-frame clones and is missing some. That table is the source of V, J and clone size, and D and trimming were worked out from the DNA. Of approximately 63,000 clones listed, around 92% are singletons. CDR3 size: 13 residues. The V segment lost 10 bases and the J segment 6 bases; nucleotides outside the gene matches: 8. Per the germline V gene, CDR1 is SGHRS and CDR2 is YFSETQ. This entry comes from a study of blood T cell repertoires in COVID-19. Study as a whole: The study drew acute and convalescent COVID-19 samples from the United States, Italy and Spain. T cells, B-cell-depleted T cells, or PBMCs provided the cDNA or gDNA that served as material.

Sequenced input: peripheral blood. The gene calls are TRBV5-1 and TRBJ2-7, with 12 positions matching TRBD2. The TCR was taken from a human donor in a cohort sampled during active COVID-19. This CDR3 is CACRLAGAPEQYF. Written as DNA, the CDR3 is TGCGCCTGCCGACTAGCGGGAGCACCCGAGCAGTACTTC.